These 3 T cell receptor beta chains originate from one sample sequenced in a study of T cell responses to AZD1222 COVID-19 vaccine. Here immunoSEQ multiplex PCR was the method, and the copy in TCRdb shows in-frame clones only, minus some. The repertoire holds about 93,000 clones, with roughly nine tenths as singletons. Sequenced here: peripheral blood, sampled 28 days after the second AZD1222 dose. The receptors were gathered from an adult who received the AZD1222 COVID-19 vaccine.

J is TRBJ1-1 and V is TRBV4-1, with 8 bases identical to TRBD1. Trimming took 0 bases from V and 2 from J; bases not matched to a gene: 14. CDR1 and CDR2 (germline): MGHRA, YSYEKL. This CDR3 spans 19 amino acids. In DNA, the CDR3 is TGCGCCAGCAGCCAAGACCTCGGGAACAGGGGGAGTCTCAACACTGAAGCTTTCTTT. It encodes CASSQDLGNRGSLNTEAFF.

The chain links TRBV30 to TRBJ2-5; D perhaps matches TRBD2 (6 bases). Germline V gene lookup returns CDR1 GTSNPN and CDR2 SVGIG (reference sequence). The CDR3 extends over 13 amino acids. Deletions cut 8 bases from V and 2 bases from J, with 15 bases between. The CDR3 nucleotides read TGTGCCCTTAGGGGTCTAGCGCAAGAGACCCAGTACTTC. Translating it yields CALRGLAQETQYF.

DNA for the CDR3: TGTGCCAGCAGCAATGCGGGCCTGACTGGTGGAGGCACAGATACGCAGTATTTT. It specifies CASSNAGLTGGGTDTQYF. The chain joins TRBV21-1 to TRBJ2-3; the table's D call, TRBD2, was not checked against the DNA. TRBV21-1 is assigned pseudogene status. The CDR3 is 18 amino acids.